This passage covers 27 T cell receptor beta chains from one sample sequenced in a study of blood T cell repertoires in COVID-19. Libraries were prepared by immunoSEQ multiplex PCR; TCRdb keeps only in-frame clonotypes and omits some of them. This repertoire shows some 210,000 clones, about 85% found once; its top ten account for around 21%. Material for sequencing was peripheral blood. All receptors come from a human donor in a cohort sampled during active COVID-19.

The chain combines TRBV5-1 with TRBJ1-1; tentative D call: TRBD1 (5 bases). The ends were cut back, 7 bases at V and 0 bases at J, with 10 bases in the middle. Germline assignment: CDR1 SGHRS and CDR2 YFSETQ. This CDR3 comprises 13 residues. CDR3 amino acids: CASSGKVNTEAFF. The CDR3 nucleotides read TGCGCCAGCTCAGGGAAAGTGAACACTGAAGCTTTCTTT.

V usage is TRBV7-2 and J usage is TRBJ2-7; D gene unclear. Trimming took 5 bases from V and 3 from J, leaving 11 bases between them. The CDR3 totals 13 residues. In germline, CDR1 is SGHTA, CDR2 FQGNSA. The CDR3 loop reads CASSSRGLYEQYF. The DNA for the CDR3 is TGTGCCAGCAGCAGTCGAGGTCTCTACGAGCAGTACTTC.

The chain links TRBV4-2 to TRBJ1-5, with D unclear. Germline loops: CDR1 LGHNA, CDR2 YNFKEQ. The length of the CDR3 is 15 residues. Trimming cost V 0 bases and J 6 bases, with 12 bases left between them. The CDR3 coding sequence is TGTGCCAGCAGCCAAGATGGGAGGTTGGGTCAGCCCCAGCATTTT. Protein product: CASSQDGRLGQPQHF.

This rearrangement joins TRBV28 to TRBJ2-7; 8 nucleotides line up with TRBD1. Germline CDR1 is MDHEN and CDR2 is SYDVKM. This CDR3 region has 15 residues. J lost 4 bases, V lost 6 bases, and 11 bases had no gene match. The CDR3 spells CASSSKRTGFYEQYF. CDR3 coding DNA: TGTGCCAGCAGCTCCAAAAGGACAGGGTTTTACGAGCAGTACTTC.

This clone was observed a few times. This chain links TRBV7-9 with TRBJ2-1, with D maybe TRBD2 (6 bases). Germline assignment: CDR1 SEHNR and CDR2 FQNEAQ (reference sequence). Trimming pared 2 bases from V and 5 bases from J, leaving 13 bases between. CDR3 length: 15 amino acids. The CDR3 region is CASSLNLRENNEQFF. In DNA, the CDR3 is TGTGCCAGCAGCTTAAATCTTCGGGAGAACAATGAGCAGTTCTTC. The whole variable domain, filled in from reference TRBV7-9 and TRBJ2-1, reads DTGVSQNPRHKITKRGQNVTFRCDPISEHNRLYWYRQTLGQGPEFLTYFQNEAQLEKSRLLSDRFSAERPKGSFSTLEIQRTEQGDSAMYLCASSLNLRENNEQFFGPGTRLTVL.

This chain connects TRBV12-3 or TRBV12-4 to TRBJ2-2, with D possibly being TRBD1 (6 bases). The CDR3 covers 13 residues. The V and J ends lost 6 bases and 5 bases respectively, with 10 bases between them. In nucleotides, the CDR3 is TGTGCCAGCAGACGACAGGAAACCGGGGAGCTGTTTTTT. It specifies CASRRQETGELFF.

The chain recombines TRBV27 with TRBJ2-1; 9 nucleotides agree with TRBD1. The V segment lost 4 bases and the J segment 4 bases; nucleotides outside the gene matches: 5. The CDR3 runs 15 residues. Germline CDR1 is MNHEY and CDR2 is SMNVEV (reference sequence). CDR3 DNA: TGTGCCAGCAGTTGGGGACAGGGAGGATACAATGAGCAGTTCTTC. The encoded protein is CASSWGQGGYNEQFF.

The V call is TRBV13, the J call TRBJ2-3, with 12 bases lining up with TRBD2. V lost 5 bases and J lost 5; bases outside the gene matches: 8. The germline V gene encodes CDR1 PRHDT and CDR2 FYEKMQ (reference sequence). The CDR3 covers 16 residues. The CDR3 DNA sequence: TGTGCCAGCAGCGAAAGGACTAGCGGGGAGGGAGATACGCAGTATTTT. It codes for CASSERTSGEGDTQYF. The full variable domain, its missing parts supplied by reference TRBV13 and TRBJ2-3, is AAGVIQSPRHLIKEKRETATLKCYPIPRHDTVYWYQQGPGQDPQFLISFYEKMQSDKGSIPDRFSAQQFSDYHSELNMSSLELGDSALYFCASSERTSGEGDTQYFGPGTRLTVL.

This clone was observed a few times. The V and J genes are TRBV28 and TRBJ1-2; D uncertain. Germline values: CDR1 MDHEN, CDR2 SYDVKM. V was trimmed by 7 bases and J by 3 bases, leaving 9 bases between them. The CDR3 loop spans 12 amino acids. The CDR3 protein is CASKRADYGYTF. For the CDR3, the DNA is TGTGCCAGCAAGAGGGCTGACTATGGCTACACCTTC.

This clone was seen more than once but under ten times. This chain uses TRBV6-1 with TRBJ2-7; D uncertain. This CDR3 has 13 residues. Germline V CDR1 and CDR2: MNHNS, SASEGT. Trimming removed 3 bases from V and 3 bases from J, with 9 bases in between. The CDR3, as DNA: TGTGCCAGCAGTGATCTGGGCAGCTACGAGCAGTACTTC. Protein: CASSDLGSYEQYF.

The V and J genes are TRBV3-1 (or the pseudogene TRBV3-2) and TRBJ1-1, with D hard to call. The CDR3 spans 12 residues. CDR1 is LGHDT and CDR2 is YNNKEL in the germline V gene (reference sequence). V lost 6 bases, J lost 0 bases, and 5 bases lay in between. CDR3 residues: CASRTLNTEAFF. CDR3 in DNA: TGTGCCAGCAGGACATTGAACACTGAAGCTTTCTTT.

V is TRBV7-9 and J is TRBJ2-5, with 9 bases identical to TRBD1. The V and J ends lost 5 bases and 1 base, in that order; junction bases with no gene match: 5. Per germline, CDR1 SEHNR and CDR2 FQNEAQ (reference sequence). This CDR3 contains 15 residues. CDR3 bases: TGTGCCAGCAGCCTAGACAGGGGGGTCCAAGAGACCCAGTACTTC. This sequence encodes CASSLDRGVQETQYF.

The chain combines TRBV5-4 with TRBJ2-7, with TRBD2 matching 10 bases. The V gene end was trimmed by 4 bases and the J gene end by 3 bases; junction bases not matched to a gene: 10. This CDR3 has 16 amino acids. CDR1 is SGHNT and CDR2 is YYREEE in the germline V gene (reference sequence). CDR3 amino acids: CASSATSGMGFYEQYF. CDR3 DNA sequence: TGTGCCAGCAGCGCCACTAGCGGGATGGGGTTCTACGAGCAGTACTTC.

With regard to this clone: A junction end diverges from the germline sequence, so it may reflect a read error. The V call is TRBV20-1, the J call TRBJ1-2; D perhaps matches TRBD1 (6 bases). CDR1 DFQATT and CDR2 SNEGSKA come from the germline V gene (reference sequence). This CDR3 has 9 amino acids. The CDR3 coding sequence is TGCAGTGCTAGCCGCAGGGGACCCTTC. The encoded protein is CSASRRGPF.

The rearrangement joins TRBV10-1 to TRBJ1-6, with D tentatively TRBD1 (5 bases). V lost 0 bases to trimming and J lost 9 bases, with 9 bases between them. Germline V gene data show CDR1 as WNHNN and CDR2 as SYGVQD (reference sequence). The CDR3 sequence is 14 residues long. The CDR3 here is CASSESPGSSPLHF. The DNA for the CDR3 is TGCGCCAGCAGTGAGTCTCCAGGGTCTTCACCCCTCCACTTT.

The gene calls are TRBV7-9 and TRBJ2-2; weak D call: TRBD2 (6 bases). V lost 1 base, J lost 7 bases, and 16 bases lay in between. Germline V lookup: CDR1 SEHNR, CDR2 FQNEAQ (reference sequence). This CDR3 is built from 16 residues. As DNA, the CDR3 is TGTGCCAGCAGCTTAGTCGGAACTAGCCCCGTCGGGGAGCTGTTTTTT. Protein: CASSLVGTSPVGELFF.

The CDR3, as DNA: TGTGCCAGCAGGGAGCGGGAGGGCCGAACGTACCAAGAGACCCAGTACTTC. Protein product: CASREREGRTYQETQYF. The chain employs TRBV27 and TRBJ2-5; 10 nucleotides line up with TRBD2. The V gene's germline CDR1 is MNHEY and CDR2 SMNVEV (reference sequence). This CDR3 region has 17 residues. The J segment lost 0 bases and the V segment lost 6 bases, leaving 10 bases of the junction unmatched.

The genes are TRBV12-3 or TRBV12-4 and TRBJ2-7; D possibly corresponds to TRBD1 (5 bases). This CDR3 spans 11 amino acids. V lost 8 bases and J 6 bases, leaving 11 bases between the germline ends. CDR3 sequence reads: CASGSRAEQYV. In DNA form, the CDR3 reads TGTGCCAGCGGCTCCAGGGCCGAGCAGTACGTC.

The chain uses TRBV6-1 and TRBJ1-3; no clear D gene. Germline CDR1 reads MNHNS; CDR2 reads SASEGT. Trimming pared 2 bases from V and 4 bases from J, leaving 15 bases between. The CDR3 extends over 16 amino acids. CDR3 loop: CASSEHGGYGGNTIYF. The DNA for the CDR3 is TGTGCCAGCAGTGAACATGGCGGGTACGGGGGAAACACCATATATTTT.

The rearrangement joins TRBV9 to TRBJ2-2; no firm D call. Looked up from germline, CDR1 is SGDLS and CDR2 is YYNGEE. The CDR3 is made up of 13 amino acids. V lost 1 base to trimming and J lost 5 bases, with 6 bases between them. The CDR3 DNA reads TGTGCCAGCAGCGTATCCAATACCGGGGAGCTGTTTTTT. Amino acids: CASSVSNTGELFF.

The table lists this clone with a count of one. This chain connects TRBV6-2 or TRBV6-3 to TRBJ1-5, with D maybe TRBD1 (6 bases). The CDR3 length is 15 residues. CDR1 is MNHEY and CDR2 is SVGEGT in the germline V gene. V shed 6 bases and J shed 5 bases, with 17 bases lying between them. This CDR3 is CASSRGGIEDQPQHF. The CDR3 coding sequence is TGTGCCAGCAGCCGAGGGGGTATCGAGGATCAGCCCCAGCATTTT.

The chain uses TRBV6-5 and TRBJ2-5, with a possible D match to TRBD2 (6 bases). CDR1 is MNHEY and CDR2 is SVGAGI in the germline V gene. Trimming stripped 5 bases from V and 2 bases from J, with 9 bases between. The CDR3 contains 13 residues. The DNA of the CDR3 is TGTGCCAGCAGTAGGAGGGGACAAGAGACCCAGTACTTC. The encoded protein is CASSRRGQETQYF.

J is TRBJ1-3 and V is TRBV19; TRBD1 matches 7 bases. Trimming at V came to 6 bases and at J to 0 bases, leaving 8 bases not matched to a gene. The CDR3 spans 16 residues. Germline CDR1 is LNHDA and CDR2 is SQIVND (reference sequence). CDR3 in amino acids: CASSPTGTVSGNTIYF. CDR3 in DNA: TGTGCCAGTAGCCCGACCGGGACAGTCTCTGGAAACACCATATATTTT.

This clone was counted once. CDR3 coding DNA: TGTGCCAGCAGCCGGGGACTAGATCGTGTTGTTGCCCACGAGCAGTACTTC. It yields the protein CASSRGLDRVVAHEQYF. The chain links TRBV7-9 to TRBJ2-7; 8 nucleotides align to TRBD2. Per the germline V gene, CDR1 is SEHNR and CDR2 is FQNEAQ (reference sequence). V dropped 5 bases and J dropped 5; count of bases not matched to a gene: 17. This CDR3 is built from 17 residues.

The V call is TRBV19, the J call TRBJ1-2; D remains unclear. V lost 5 bases and J 8 bases, leaving 15 bases between the germline ends. The CDR3 has 13 residues. Germline V gives CDR1 LNHDA, CDR2 SQIVND (reference sequence). The CDR3 nucleotides are TGTGCCAGTAGTCCTCTGACTGGAAGGGGCTACACCTTC. This gives the protein CASSPLTGRGYTF.

V is TRBV5-4 and J is TRBJ2-5; TRBD1 aligns across 7 bases. V shed 4 bases and J 2 bases; nucleotides not matched to a gene: 8. The CDR3 spans 15 residues. Germline CDR1 and CDR2: SGHNT and YYREEE (reference sequence). CDR3 loop: CASSLPGQNQETQYF. The CDR3 bases are TGTGCCAGCAGCCTGCCGGGACAGAATCAAGAGACCCAGTACTTC.

This clone was detected ten times or more. Here the CDR3 DNA reads TGTGCCAGCAGCCCCCAACCGGGGGGGAACACTGAAGCTTTCTTT. Translating gives CASSPQPGGNTEAFF. The chain has TRBV7-2 and TRBJ1-1; TRBD1 might be the D (5 bases). The CDR3 totals 15 residues. V gave up 5 bases and J gave up 1 base, with 14 bases separating them. Germline V gene data show CDR1 as SGHTA and CDR2 as FQGNSA.